This entry is about one T cell receptor (beta chain). This clone has only a few counts. This receptor's antigen is unknown. No much larger clone exists at a distance of one base, and base qualities are not known. V is pruned by 5 bases and J by 4 bases, leaving 5 bases of the junction without a gene match. From a lookup of the germline V gene (reference sequence), CDR1 and CDR2 are LNHDA and SQIVND. Spanning cysteine to phenylalanine, the CDR3 consists of 14 amino acids. Only the CDR3 part of the read is kept: 42 bases, read in frame from the first base. TCRbeta CDR3 regions were immunosequenced from genomic DNA with the immunoSEQ Assay. Before high-throughput sequencing, genomic DNA was amplified using bias-controlled multiplex PCR. The original pipeline was this. To quantify the absolute abundance of each unique TCRbeta CDR3 region, the sequences were collapsed and filtered. Clonality was defined as 1 minus Pielou's evenness and was calculated using productive rearrangements only. Tumor T-cell fraction was computed by normalizing TCRbeta template counts to usable DNA, estimated from several housekeeping genes. A previously published method was used to identify clones with significantly greater frequencies in on-treatment samples than in baseline samples. TCRdb took over this immuneACCESS table, retaining in-frame rearrangements with V and J assigned. Such tables are incomplete; in checked studies, under half of the missing clones stem from an unresolved V gene, and the remainder is unexplained. For V, J and clone size, that table is used; D and trimming come from the DNA. This sample holds 10,000 to 15,000 clones; roughly a fifth were observed only once. The ten largest clonotypes hold about 6.4% of the sample.

The record originates from a study of sequential checkpoint blockade in melanoma (dated by TCRdb to about 2019). About the study as a whole: Patients were randomized 1:1 to first-line nivolumab followed by ipilimumab (arm A) or ipilimumab followed by nivolumab (arm B). Both trial sequences were followed by maintenance nivolumab. DNA from around 84 pretreatment melanoma tumor samples was subjected to TCRbeta immunosequencing. Approximately 23 patients had matched tumor biopsies taken before treatment and at week 13, after single-agent nivolumab (arm A) or ipilimumab (arm B). The same lesion was the source of roughly 81% of the matched pre- and post-treatment tumor biopsy pairs. Broad study findings and their caveats: The response-prediction model combining TCR metrics and mutation burden needs validation in larger, independent patient cohorts. Small sample sizes and reduced statistical power limited the analyses of tumor T-cell fraction within each arm. Achieving clinical benefit was about 30 times more likely for patients whose tumor T-cell fraction and clonality increased by week 13. Among patients in the nivolumab-first arm (arm A), tumor TIL clonality before treatment was associated with response (P = .04). Tumor T-cell fraction and clonality were found to correlate with PD-L1 staining and CD8+ T-cell counts but not with mutational load.

In light of the paper, this sample's treatment or condition label describes: randomized to nivolumab then ipilimumab (arm A) or the reverse (arm B). None of the patients in the trial had previously been given DNA-damaging chemotherapy. Samples were obtained from patients with melanoma enrolled in CheckMate 064, a randomized, open-label phase II trial of sequential checkpoint blockade. Genomic DNA from formalin-fixed paraffin-embedded (FFPE) tissue samples was used for tumor TCR sequencing. The chain employs TRBV19 and TRBJ1-2; 9 of the junction bases match TRBD1. The sequencing used tumor tissue (inferred from file names), collected from a patient given nivolumab and ipilimumab in sequence. The TCR sequence derives from a human donor with melanoma. The CDR3 reads as follows: CASSLQGASYGYTF. The nucleotide sequence is TGTGCCAGTAGTCTACAGGGGGCCAGCTATGGCTACACCTTC.